These 18 T cell receptor beta chains share one sample of origin, sequenced in a study of OX40 agonist ivuxolimab in advanced cancers. Libraries were prepared by immunoSEQ multiplex PCR; TCRdb keeps only in-frame clonotypes and omits some of them. The sample carries around 69,000 clones, 70% to 90% recorded once. This material consisted of CD4+ or CD8+ T cells sorted from blood, taken in a trial of the OX40 agonist ivuxolimab. These receptors came from an adult with an advanced solid tumor such as melanoma, head and neck, liver or kidney cancer.

The J gene is TRBJ2-7, the V gene TRBV19; no definite D call. Per germline, CDR1 LNHDA and CDR2 SQIVND (reference sequence). The V end was cut by 3 bases, the J end by 2 bases, with 11 bases between. The length of the CDR3 is 14 residues. The CDR3 sequence: CASSMIGPAYEQYF. CDR3 DNA: TGTGCCAGTAGTATGATAGGGCCAGCCTACGAGCAGTACTTC.

The rearrangement links TRBV7-3 to TRBJ2-7; 11 bases are shared with TRBD2. This CDR3 has 15 amino acids. CDR1 and CDR2 (germline): SGHTA, FQGTGA. The ends lost 2 bases at V and 6 bases at J; junction bases unmatched: 6. As DNA, the CDR3 is TGTGCCAGCAGCTTAGTACTAGCGGGAGCCAGCGAGCAGTACTTC. Its translation: CASSLVLAGASEQYF.

This clone was picked up one time. The V call is TRBV2, the J call TRBJ1-1; TRBD1 matches at 9 bases. V lost 4 bases to trimming and J lost 3 bases; unmatched junction nucleotides: 3. The CDR3 has 14 amino acids. Looked up from germline, CDR1 is SNHLY and CDR2 is FYNNEI. Here the CDR3 reads CASSVGTGYTEAFF. CDR3 sequence (DNA): TGTGCCAGCAGTGTAGGGACAGGGTACACTGAAGCTTTCTTT.

The rearrangement joins TRBV18 to TRBJ2-2; 8 positions agree with TRBD1. Germline-derived CDR1 and CDR2 are KGHSH and LQKENI. The CDR3 has 17 amino acids. V gave up 4 bases and J gave up 1 base; unmatched junction bases: 8. The CDR3 reads CASSLGTGHLNTGELFF. The CDR3 DNA reads TGTGCCAGCTCACTGGGGACAGGCCACCTGAACACCGGGGAGCTGTTTTTT. The whole variable domain, filled in from reference TRBV18 and TRBJ2-2, reads NAGVMQNPRHLVRRRGQEARLRCSPMKGHSHVYWYRQLPEEGLKFMVYLQKENIIDESGMPKERFSAEFPKEGPSILRIQQVVRGDSAAYFCASSLGTGHLNTGELFFGEGSRLTVL.

This clone was recorded a few times. The V gene is TRBV13, the J gene TRBJ1-1; TRBD1 aligns across 7 bases. Germline V CDR1 and CDR2: PRHDT, FYEKMQ (reference sequence). Losses at the gene ends were 5 bases for V and 7 bases for J; bases not matched to a gene: 4. This CDR3 contains 12 residues. The CDR3 region has the DNA TGTGCCAGCAGCACCCGACAGGGTGAAGCTTTCTTT. It yields the protein CASSTRQGEAFF.

V and J are TRBV9 and TRBJ2-7; the D gene is possibly TRBD2 (5 bases). The CDR3 is made up of 14 amino acids. The V gene lost 4 bases and the J gene lost 3 bases, with 14 bases spanning the gap. CDR1 is SGDLS and CDR2 is YYNGEE in the germline V gene. The CDR3 bases are TGTGCCAGCAGCCCTCGTCGAGGGAGCTACGAGCAGTACTTC. As protein: CASSPRRGSYEQYF.

This chain joins TRBV28 and TRBJ1-3; D remains unclear. Germline-derived CDR1 and CDR2 are MDHEN and SYDVKM. V gave up 2 bases and J gave up 0 bases, with 8 bases separating them. The CDR3 loop spans 15 amino acids. This CDR3 reads CASSLVPDSGNTIYF. CDR3 DNA: TGTGCCAGCAGTTTAGTCCCAGACTCTGGAAACACCATATATTTT.

The chain uses TRBV2 and TRBJ2-5; weak D call: TRBD1 (5 bases). The J call may not be correct, given that the DNA end is closer to TRBJ2-7. This CDR3 contains 15 residues. Per the germline V gene, CDR1 is SNHLY and CDR2 is FYNNEI. As DNA, the CDR3 is TGTGCCAGCAGCGGCGGCTACAGGAGCTCCTACGAGCAGTACTTC. Translated: CASSGGYRSSYEQYF.

V gene TRBV9 combines with J gene TRBJ2-1; D is ambiguous. From germline, CDR1 is SGDLS and CDR2 YYNGEE. Trimming removed 0 bases at V and 7 bases at J, with 11 bases between. This CDR3 has 14 amino acids. In nucleotides, the CDR3 is TGTGCCAGCAGCGTAGGACACAAGGGTAATGAGCAGTTCTTC. As protein: CASSVGHKGNEQFF.

DNA for the CDR3: TGTGCCAGCAGAGCCACTAACACCGGGGAGCTGTTTTTT. Translation: CASRATNTGELFF. The J gene is TRBJ2-2, the V gene TRBV6-1; unclear D gene. Germline V lookup: CDR1 MNHNS, CDR2 SASEGT. The CDR3 contains 13 residues. V was clipped by 6 bases and J by 2 bases, with 7 bases between them.

This clone has only one observation. This chain joins TRBV4-1 and TRBJ2-3, with TRBD2 matching over 12 bases. The CDR3 extends over 17 amino acids. Unmatched junction bases numbered 4, after V lost 2 bases and J lost 1 base. Germline-derived CDR1 and CDR2 are MGHRA and YSYEKL. Here the CDR3 reads CASSQPRLAGGTDTQYF. The CDR3 bases are TGCGCCAGCAGCCAACCGCGACTAGCGGGAGGCACAGATACGCAGTATTTT.

CDR3: CASSGGSSYEQYF. CDR3 nucleotide sequence: TGTGCCAGCAGCGGGGGAAGCAGCTACGAGCAGTACTTC. The chain recombines TRBV7-2 with TRBJ2-7; either TRBD1 or TRBD2 may fit D (5 bases each). The CDR3 has 13 residues. V dropped 5 bases and J dropped 3 bases, with 11 bases sitting between them. Germline V gene data show CDR1 as SGHTA and CDR2 as FQGNSA.

The rearrangement links TRBV6-1 to TRBJ2-7, with D perhaps TRBD1 (6 bases). Germline V CDR1 and CDR2: MNHNS, SASEGT. The CDR3 covers 14 residues. Trimming shortened V by 7 bases and J by 6 bases, and 19 bases separated the two germline ends. The CDR3 bases are TGTGCCAGCAAAGCGGCAGGGGCTCTGGGCGAGCAGTACTTC. Amino acids: CASKAAGALGEQYF.

V is TRBV18 and J is TRBJ2-7; either TRBD1 or TRBD2 may fit D (6 bases each). In germline, CDR1 is KGHSH, CDR2 LQKENI. The CDR3 is 16 amino acids. Trimming cost V 3 bases and J 1 base, with 16 bases left between them. Here the CDR3 reads CASSPPRGDNSYEQYF. The DNA of the CDR3 is TGTGCCAGCTCACCCCCTAGGGGGGACAATTCCTACGAGCAGTACTTC.

This clone appeared once. J is TRBJ1-5 and V is TRBV11-2; no clear D gene. In germline, CDR1 is SGHAT, CDR2 FQNNGV. The CDR3 length is 15 residues. V lost 0 bases to trimming and J lost 5 bases, with 11 bases between them. DNA of the CDR3: TGTGCCAGCAGCTTAGATCTGGGAGGCCATCAGCCCCAGCATTTT. The encoded protein is CASSLDLGGHQPQHF. Based on the CDR3 plus reference TRBV11-2 and TRBJ1-5, the full variable domain is EAGVAQSPRYKIIEKRQSVAFWCNPISGHATLYWYQQILGQGPKLLIQFQNNGVVDDSQLPKDRFSAERLKGVDSTLKIQPAKLEDSAVYLCASSLDLGGHQPQHFGDGTRLSIL.

The chain couples TRBV9 to TRBJ2-2; D not certain. Germline loops: CDR1 SGDLS, CDR2 YYNGEE. The CDR3 has 13 residues. Trimming removed 0 bases at V and 4 bases at J, with 4 bases between. The CDR3 region is CASSVDRTGELFF. Here the CDR3 DNA reads TGTGCCAGCAGCGTAGATCGCACCGGGGAGCTGTTTTTT.

The rearrangement links TRBV9 to TRBJ2-5; no definite D call. The CDR3 sequence is 15 residues long. Germline assignment: CDR1 SGDLS and CDR2 YYNGEE. Trimming left V 0 bases short and J 0 bases short, with 9 bases between. The DNA for the CDR3 is TGTGCCAGCAGCGTAGACGTTGTAAACCAAGAGACCCAGTACTTC. It translates to CASSVDVVNQETQYF.

The chain has TRBV19 and TRBJ2-1, with 11 bases fitting TRBD1. The CDR3 totals 15 residues. J gave up 7 bases and V 5 bases, and 7 bases lay outside the gene matches. Per germline, CDR1 LNHDA and CDR2 SQIVND (reference sequence). This CDR3 is CASSPGQGAWNEQFF. CDR3 bases: TGTGCCAGTAGTCCCGGACAGGGGGCATGGAATGAGCAGTTCTTC.